The rows below give T cell receptor beta chains drawn from one sample of a study of CD8 T cells in Susac syndrome. A single record per CDR3 protein comes from TCRdb applying MiXCR to the immunoSEQ multiplex PCR reads. The data hold about 100,000 distinct CDR3 sequences, with approximately 92% observed a single time. The source material was CD8+ T cells from PBMCs. The receptors were gathered from a human donor in good health. The CDR3 runs from the conserved cysteine through the conserved F or W. Fields, in order: J gene, D gene, clone size, V gene, CDR3 DNA, CDR3 protein. The D gene is left open where the match is weak. Only some rows state a clone size, as once, few, many or a class for expanded clones.

j_call: TRBJ2-2
d_call: TRBD2
clone_size: once
v_call: TRBV15
cdr3_nt: TGTGCCACCAGCAGCGGGGGGTGGGACACCGGGGAGCTGTTTTTT
cdr3_aa: CATSSGGWDTGELFF

j_call: TRBJ2-2
d_call: TRBD2
clone_size: -
v_call: TRBV3-1
cdr3_nt: TGTGCCAGCAGCCAGGGGACTAGCGGGGACAGCGCGAACACCGGGGAGCTGTTTTTT
cdr3_aa: CASSQGTSGDSANTGELFF

j_call: TRBJ1-5
d_call: TRBD1
clone_size: -
v_call: TRBV5-6
cdr3_nt: TGTGCCAGCAGCTTGGGGACAGGCTCATTTTCCCAGCATTTT
cdr3_aa: CASSLGTGSFSQHF

j_call: TRBJ2-1
d_call: TRBD2
clone_size: -
v_call: TRBV9
cdr3_nt: TGTGCCAGCAGCGTAAATTACGCGGGGGAGTTCTCCTACAATGAGCAGTTCTTC
cdr3_aa: CASSVNYAGEFSYNEQFF

j_call: TRBJ2-7
d_call: -
clone_size: -
v_call: TRBV3-1
cdr3_nt: TGTGCCAGCAGCCATGAGGGGTTGAACGAGCAGTACTTC
cdr3_aa: CASSHEGLNEQYF

j_call: TRBJ1-3
d_call: TRBD1
clone_size: -
v_call: TRBV9
cdr3_nt: TGTGCCAGCAGCGTGACGGGACAGGGTCGGTCTGGAAACACCATATATTTT
cdr3_aa: CASSVTGQGRSGNTIYF

j_call: TRBJ2-1
d_call: TRBD2
clone_size: -
v_call: TRBV24-1
cdr3_nt: TGTGCCACCAGTGTAGCGGGCGGCAACAATGAGCAGTTCTTC
cdr3_aa: CATSVAGGNNEQFF

j_call: TRBJ1-5
d_call: -
clone_size: -
v_call: TRBV29-1
cdr3_nt: TGCAGCGTTGGGATATGGGGGGGTCATCAGCCCCAGCATTTT
cdr3_aa: CSVGIWGGHQPQHF

j_call: TRBJ1-6
d_call: -
clone_size: -
v_call: TRBV20-1
cdr3_nt: TGCAGTGCTCCAAGACAGTCCTATAATTCACCCCTCCACTTT
cdr3_aa: CSAPRQSYNSPLHF

j_call: TRBJ1-5
d_call: -
clone_size: -
v_call: TRBV15
cdr3_nt: TGTGCCACCAGGGACAGCTTACACAATCAGCCCCAGCATTTT
cdr3_aa: CATRDSLHNQPQHF

j_call: TRBJ1-1
d_call: -
clone_size: -
v_call: TRBV25-1
cdr3_nt: TGTGCCAGCCGTCCGATTGGGGGGGGAAACACTGAAGCTTTCTTT
cdr3_aa: CASRPIGGGNTEAFF

j_call: TRBJ2-7
d_call: -
clone_size: -
v_call: TRBV16
cdr3_nt: TGTGCCAGCAGCCGGGTGGCTAGCGACGAGCAGTACTTC
cdr3_aa: CASSRVASDEQYF

j_call: TRBJ2-3
d_call: -
clone_size: -
v_call: TRBV9
cdr3_nt: TGTGCCAGCAGCGTAGTCAGTGCTAGCACAGATACGCAGTATTTT
cdr3_aa: CASSVVSASTDTQYF

j_call: TRBJ2-5
d_call: -
clone_size: -
v_call: TRBV25-1
cdr3_nt: TGTGCCAGCCGCGGGCGAGGAAAAGGAGAGACCCAGTACTTC
cdr3_aa: CASRGRGKGETQYF

j_call: TRBJ2-7
d_call: -
clone_size: -
v_call: TRBV4-1
cdr3_nt: TGCGCCAGCAGCCAAGATCACCCCAGGCCGTCCTACGAGCAGTACTTC
cdr3_aa: CASSQDHPRPSYEQYF

j_call: TRBJ1-2
d_call: -
clone_size: once
v_call: TRBV27
cdr3_nt: TGTGCCAGCAGTTCCGGGACGCGAGCGAAAGGTGGTGGCTACACCTTC
cdr3_aa: CASSSGTRAKGGGYTF

j_call: TRBJ1-1
d_call: -
clone_size: once
v_call: TRBV6-5
cdr3_nt: TGTGCCAGCACCCCGGGGATGGGCACTGAAGCTTTCTTT
cdr3_aa: CASTPGMGTEAFF

j_call: TRBJ1-1
d_call: -
clone_size: -
v_call: TRBV10-3
cdr3_nt: TGTGCCATCAGTGCAGAGCTATGGAACACTGAAGCTTTCTTT
cdr3_aa: CAISAELWNTEAFF

j_call: TRBJ2-7
d_call: -
clone_size: -
v_call: TRBV2
cdr3_nt: TGTGCCAGCAGTGACAGGAGGGACGAGCAGTACTTC
cdr3_aa: CASSDRRDEQYF

j_call: TRBJ1-6
d_call: -
clone_size: -
v_call: TRBV6-5
cdr3_nt: TGTGCCAGCAGTTCACTGGACTCAAATTCACCCCTCCACTTT
cdr3_aa: CASSSLDSNSPLHF

j_call: TRBJ2-3
d_call: -
clone_size: -
v_call: TRBV11-2
cdr3_nt: TGTGCCAGCAGCCTCTTGGCCTACAGCACAGATACGCAGTATTTT
cdr3_aa: CASSLLAYSTDTQYF

j_call: TRBJ2-7
d_call: TRBD2
clone_size: -
v_call: TRBV6-6
cdr3_nt: TGTGCCAGCAGTTACTCGGGGGGGTACTACGAGCAGTACTTC
cdr3_aa: CASSYSGGYYEQYF

j_call: TRBJ2-5
d_call: -
clone_size: -
v_call: TRBV15
cdr3_nt: TGTGCCACCAGCAGAGTACTGGGGGCACGGGAGACCCAGTACTTC
cdr3_aa: CATSRVLGARETQYF

j_call: TRBJ2-1
d_call: TRBD2
clone_size: -
v_call: TRBV29-1
cdr3_nt: TGCAGCAGTGGCGGGGGGGCTTACAATGAGCAGTTCTTC
cdr3_aa: CSSGGGAYNEQFF

j_call: TRBJ2-7
d_call: -
clone_size: -
v_call: TRBV5-1
cdr3_nt: TGCGCCAGCAGCTTGGAAGTTACCAACACCTACGAGCAGTACTTC
cdr3_aa: CASSLEVTNTYEQYF

j_call: TRBJ2-1
d_call: TRBD1
clone_size: -
v_call: TRBV5-1
cdr3_nt: TGCGCCAGCAGCGGAGGTGCCGGGACAGTATACAATGAGCAGTTCTTC
cdr3_aa: CASSGGAGTVYNEQFF

j_call: TRBJ1-6
d_call: -
clone_size: once
v_call: TRBV5-1
cdr3_nt: TGCGCCAGCAGCTTGGACACGTCCGGTAATTCACCCCTCCACTTT
cdr3_aa: CASSLDTSGNSPLHF

j_call: TRBJ2-2
d_call: -
clone_size: -
v_call: TRBV12-3/TRBV12-4
cdr3_nt: TGTGCCAGCAGCCAGGGACAGAACACCGGGGAGCTGTTTTTT
cdr3_aa: CASSQGQNTGELFF

j_call: TRBJ2-3
d_call: TRBD1
clone_size: -
v_call: TRBV29-1
cdr3_nt: TGCAGCGTGAGCGGACAGGGGGAGGGCACAGATACGCAGTATTTT
cdr3_aa: CSVSGQGEGTDTQYF

j_call: TRBJ2-7
d_call: -
clone_size: -
v_call: TRBV7-2
cdr3_nt: TGTGCCAGCATCGATTCATGGCGTGCGGATCCCTACGAGCAGTACTTC
cdr3_aa: CASIDSWRADPYEQYF

j_call: TRBJ2-2
d_call: TRBD1
clone_size: -
v_call: TRBV30
cdr3_nt: TGTGCCGAGACAGGGGACGTGAACACCGGGGAGCTGTTTTTT
cdr3_aa: CAETGDVNTGELFF

j_call: TRBJ2-5
d_call: -
clone_size: -
v_call: TRBV9
cdr3_nt: TGTGCCAGCAGCGTAGCTGTGGGTGCGTCAGAGACCCAGTACTTC
cdr3_aa: CASSVAVGASETQYF

j_call: TRBJ2-1
d_call: -
clone_size: -
v_call: TRBV7-2
cdr3_nt: TGTGCCAGCAGCCGGGGCCCACAGGGTGGCGGATTGGATGAGCAGTTCTTC
cdr3_aa: CASSRGPQGGGLDEQFF

j_call: TRBJ1-5
d_call: -
clone_size: -
v_call: TRBV19
cdr3_nt: TGTGCCAGTACTGTGGGTCAGGTACAGCCCCAGCATTTT
cdr3_aa: CASTVGQVQPQHF

j_call: TRBJ2-2
d_call: -
clone_size: -
v_call: TRBV27
cdr3_nt: TGTGCCAGCAGCTATGGAGGGGGCCTGGGCGGGGAGCTGTTTTTT
cdr3_aa: CASSYGGGLGGELFF

j_call: TRBJ1-1
d_call: -
clone_size: -
v_call: TRBV6-1
cdr3_nt: TGTGCCAGCAGTTCCGGGGGGTATGGGAGCACTGAAGCTTTCTTT
cdr3_aa: CASSSGGYGSTEAFF

j_call: TRBJ2-7
d_call: TRBD1
clone_size: -
v_call: TRBV10-2
cdr3_nt: TGCGCCAGCAGAGCCGGGACAGGGGGCGAGCAGTACTTC
cdr3_aa: CASRAGTGGEQYF

j_call: TRBJ2-3
d_call: TRBD1
clone_size: -
v_call: TRBV20-1
cdr3_nt: TGCAGTGCTAGAGGTTGGACAGGGTGGGGAGGTAGCACAGATACGCAGTATTTT
cdr3_aa: CSARGWTGWGGSTDTQYF

j_call: TRBJ1-2
d_call: -
clone_size: -
v_call: TRBV6-5
cdr3_nt: TGTGCCAGCAGTTACTCAGGGAATGGCTACACCTTC
cdr3_aa: CASSYSGNGYTF

j_call: TRBJ2-1
d_call: TRBD1
clone_size: -
v_call: TRBV4-1
cdr3_nt: TGCGCCAGCAGCTTTCGGACAGGCTACAATGAGCAGTTCTTC
cdr3_aa: CASSFRTGYNEQFF

j_call: TRBJ2-1
d_call: TRBD2
clone_size: once
v_call: TRBV9
cdr3_nt: TGTGCCAGCAGCGTAGCTACTAGCGGGGTAGGTAATGAGCAGTTCTTC
cdr3_aa: CASSVATSGVGNEQFF

j_call: TRBJ2-1
d_call: -
clone_size: -
v_call: TRBV7-2
cdr3_nt: TGTGCCAGCAGCTCCCGGACTATACCCCCCTACAATGAGCAGTTCTTC
cdr3_aa: CASSSRTIPPYNEQFF

j_call: TRBJ2-7
d_call: -
clone_size: -
v_call: TRBV2
cdr3_nt: TGTGCCAGCACCTTCTTGGAGCCGTCCTACGAGCAGTACTTC
cdr3_aa: CASTFLEPSYEQYF

j_call: TRBJ2-1
d_call: TRBD2
clone_size: -
v_call: TRBV29-1
cdr3_nt: TGCAGCGTGCCTCTAGCGGGGGGGATTCTCGTTGAGCAGTTCTTC
cdr3_aa: CSVPLAGGILVEQFF

j_call: TRBJ1-5
d_call: -
clone_size: -
v_call: TRBV12-3/TRBV12-4
cdr3_nt: TGTGCCAGCAGTTTGAATCCCAATAGCAATCAGCCCCAGCATTTT
cdr3_aa: CASSLNPNSNQPQHF

j_call: TRBJ2-7
d_call: TRBD2
clone_size: -
v_call: TRBV19
cdr3_nt: TGTGCCAGTAGTATTTCGGGAGCGGGGGGCCGATCCTACGAGCAGTACTTC
cdr3_aa: CASSISGAGGRSYEQYF

j_call: TRBJ2-1
d_call: -
clone_size: -
v_call: TRBV5-6
cdr3_nt: TGTGCCAGCAGCTGGGCGGGTCCGGGGAATGAGCAGTTCTTC
cdr3_aa: CASSWAGPGNEQFF

j_call: TRBJ1-2
d_call: -
clone_size: -
v_call: TRBV6-5
cdr3_nt: TGTGCCAGCAGTTACTTGTCAGACTATGGCTACACCTTC
cdr3_aa: CASSYLSDYGYTF

j_call: TRBJ2-3
d_call: TRBD2
clone_size: -
v_call: TRBV5-1
cdr3_nt: TGCGCCAGCGGCCTAGCGGGGACCGGGGATACGCAGTATTTT
cdr3_aa: CASGLAGTGDTQYF

j_call: TRBJ2-5
d_call: TRBD2
clone_size: -
v_call: TRBV6-6
cdr3_nt: TGTGCCAGCAGTTACGTAGCGGGGGCTTCGGAGACCCAGTACTTC
cdr3_aa: CASSYVAGASETQYF

j_call: TRBJ2-7
d_call: -
clone_size: -
v_call: TRBV2
cdr3_nt: TGTGCCAGATTAGAAGGTTTTGAGCAGTACTTC
cdr3_aa: CARLEGFEQYF

j_call: TRBJ2-7
d_call: -
clone_size: -
v_call: TRBV12-3/TRBV12-4
cdr3_nt: TGTGCCAGCAGTTTAGGAACAGGCGCCTACGAGCAGTACTTC
cdr3_aa: CASSLGTGAYEQYF

j_call: TRBJ1-2
d_call: -
clone_size: -
v_call: TRBV11-2
cdr3_nt: TGTGCCAGCAGCTTAGGCGCCCGTCGGAGAGACTATGGCTACACCTTC
cdr3_aa: CASSLGARRRDYGYTF

j_call: TRBJ2-4
d_call: -
clone_size: -
v_call: TRBV18
cdr3_nt: TGTGCCAGCTCACCAAGGGCAGGGATCCGGGACATTCAGTACTTC
cdr3_aa: CASSPRAGIRDIQYF

j_call: TRBJ2-6
d_call: -
clone_size: -
v_call: TRBV2
cdr3_nt: TGTGCCAGCGGCAGTTCTGGGGCCAACGTCCTGACTTTC
cdr3_aa: CASGSSGANVLTF

j_call: TRBJ2-7
d_call: -
clone_size: -
v_call: TRBV7-9
cdr3_nt: TGTGCCAGCAGCTTGCGGGACAGCTACGAGCAGTACTTC
cdr3_aa: CASSLRDSYEQYF

j_call: TRBJ2-1
d_call: -
clone_size: -
v_call: TRBV5-6
cdr3_nt: TGTGCCAGCAGCTTGCTAGGGGGGCAGGGGGTCAATGAGCAGTTCTTC
cdr3_aa: CASSLLGGQGVNEQFF

j_call: TRBJ1-4
d_call: TRBD1
clone_size: -
v_call: TRBV15
cdr3_nt: TGTGCCACCAGCAGAGATACAGGGGGGGAAAGGGAAAAACTGTTTTTT
cdr3_aa: CATSRDTGGEREKLFF

j_call: TRBJ1-4
d_call: -
clone_size: -
v_call: TRBV6-5
cdr3_nt: TGTGCCAGCAGACACGTACAGGGAGGGGAAAAACTGTTTTTT
cdr3_aa: CASRHVQGGEKLFF